The 14 T cell receptor beta chains below were found in one sample sequenced in a study of blood T cell repertoires in COVID-19. Sequencing used immunoSEQ multiplex PCR; TCRdb keeps in-frame clones, though not all of them. The table has fewer than 400,000 clones, 92% seen once. The sample comprised PBMCs or T cells enriched from blood (not recorded which). These receptors originate from a woman aged 30 to 39 who had recovered from COVID-19.

V is TRBV28 and J is TRBJ1-4; D gene uncertain. In germline, CDR1 is MDHEN, CDR2 SYDVKM. The CDR3 length is 17 residues. Trimming shortened V by 2 bases and J by 0 bases, and 13 bases separated the two germline ends. The CDR3 DNA is TGTGCCAGCAGTTTAGAATCGGGGAGAACAACTAATGAAAAACTGTTTTTT. Protein product: CASSLESGRTTNEKLFF.

V usage is TRBV9 and J usage is TRBJ2-5; 7 bases agree with TRBD2. The CDR3 is made up of 15 amino acids. Germline CDR1 SGDLS, CDR2 YYNGEE. V lost 4 bases and J lost 0; bases outside the gene matches: 6. Written as DNA, the CDR3 is TGTGCCAGCAGCCCAGCCGGGGGGTACCAAGAGACCCAGTACTTC. Residues: CASSPAGGYQETQYF.

V usage is TRBV18 and J usage is TRBJ1-1, with a possible D match to TRBD1 (5 bases). Germline values: CDR1 KGHSH, CDR2 LQKENI. Trimming left V 2 bases short and J 2 bases short, with 12 bases between. CDR3 length: 15 amino acids. The CDR3 DNA follows: TGTGCCAGCTCACCAATTAAGGGGATTAACACTGAAGCTTTCTTT. It codes for CASSPIKGINTEAFF.

The CDR3 reads CASSLKLTTRGKPYEQYF. The CDR3, as DNA: TGTGCCAGCAGCTTAAAATTAACGACCAGGGGCAAGCCCTACGAGCAGTACTTC. This chain connects TRBV7-9 to TRBJ2-7, with D possibly matching TRBD1 (6 bases). Germline V gives CDR1 SEHNR, CDR2 FQNEAQ (reference sequence). Trimming removed 2 bases from V and 2 bases from J, with 22 bases in between. This CDR3 comprises 18 residues.

The rearrangement links TRBV18 to TRBJ1-2; 8 positions match TRBD1. Per the germline V gene, CDR1 is KGHSH and CDR2 is LQKENI. With 3 bases clipped from V and 4 bases from J, the junction kept 7 bases outside the gene matches. CDR3 length equals 15 residues. The CDR3 sequence is CASSPGNTGGYGYTF. The CDR3 DNA sequence: TGTGCCAGCTCACCCGGAAACACAGGGGGCTATGGCTACACCTTC.

The V gene is TRBV6-5, the J gene TRBJ1-3; D is ambiguous. The CDR3 covers 12 residues. Germline V gives CDR1 MNHEY, CDR2 SVGAGI. The CDR3 sequence is CAGSTSGNTIYF. For the CDR3, the DNA is TGTGCGGGCAGCACCTCTGGAAACACCATATATTTT.

Regarding this clone: The identical CDR3 is also encoded by other nucleotide sequences in the sample. V gene TRBV4-2 combines with J gene TRBJ1-3, with TRBD1 matching 8 bases. The CDR3 has 16 residues. Germline V gene lookup returns CDR1 LGHNA and CDR2 YNFKEQ. The V and J ends lost 0 bases and 2 bases, in that order; junction bases with no gene match: 3. The DNA for the CDR3 is TGTGCCAGCAGCCAAGATCGGACAGGGCCTGGAAACACCATATATTTT. As protein: CASSQDRTGPGNTIYF.

In this sample, this clone turned up once. The rearrangement joins TRBV10-3 to TRBJ2-2; 8 bases line up with TRBD1. There are 14 residues in the CDR3. Germline CDR1 ENHRY, CDR2 SYGVKD. With 7 bases clipped from V and 7 bases from J, the junction kept 8 bases outside the gene matches. The CDR3 loop is CAITGTGIGGELFF. CDR3 DNA: TGTGCCATCACGGGGACAGGTATAGGCGGGGAGCTGTTTTTT.

This clone is a singleton in its sample. The chain joins TRBV28 to TRBJ2-7, with 11 bases aligning to TRBD1. The CDR3 is 14 residues long. V lost 6 bases to trimming and J lost 4 bases; unmatched junction nucleotides: 5. Germline CDR1 MDHEN, CDR2 SYDVKM. This chain's CDR3 is CASSRDRGWYEQYF. The CDR3 DNA sequence: TGTGCCAGCAGCCGGGACAGGGGGTGGTACGAGCAGTACTTC.

In its sample, this clone was seen once. V gene TRBV28 combines with J gene TRBJ2-7; D is ambiguous. This CDR3 contains 14 residues. V lost 5 bases and J 0 bases, leaving 11 bases between the germline ends. The germline gives CDR1 MDHEN, CDR2 SYDVKM. Here the CDR3 reads CASSSTQSSYEQYF. CDR3 nucleotides: TGTGCCAGCAGTAGCACCCAAAGCTCCTACGAGCAGTACTTC.

This chain connects TRBV7-3 to TRBJ1-1; 9 positions match TRBD1. Per germline, CDR1 SGHTA and CDR2 FQGTGA. The CDR3 is 16 residues long. V gave up 5 bases and J gave up 4 bases; unmatched junction bases: 11. The CDR3 region is CASSTTGGRGTTEAFF. The CDR3, as DNA: TGTGCCAGCAGCACTACAGGGGGCAGGGGAACCACTGAAGCTTTCTTT.

The chain couples TRBV11-2 to TRBJ1-1; the D is unclear. V was clipped by 7 bases and J by 4 bases, with 13 bases between them. Looked up from germline, CDR1 is SGHAT and CDR2 is FQNNGV. This CDR3 has 13 residues. This CDR3 is CASTLERGTEAFF. The CDR3 region has the DNA TGTGCCAGCACCCTAGAACGGGGCACTGAAGCTTTCTTT.

The genes are TRBV4-3 and TRBJ2-7, with 11 bases lining up with TRBD2. This CDR3 is built from 14 residues. Germline loops: CDR1 LGHNA, CDR2 YSLEER. Losses at the gene ends were 4 bases for V and 3 bases for J; bases not matched to a gene: 2. CDR3: CASSRTSGSYEQYF. CDR3 DNA sequence: TGCGCCAGCAGCCGAACTAGCGGGAGCTACGAGCAGTACTTC.

V usage is TRBV6-2 or TRBV6-3 and J usage is TRBJ1-5; no clear D gene. The ends were cut back, 3 bases at V and 6 bases at J, with 6 bases in the middle. The CDR3 contains 12 residues. Germline CDR1 and CDR2: MNHEY and SVGEGT. CDR3 residues: CASSYGGQPQHF. DNA for the CDR3: TGTGCCAGCAGTTATGGCGGTCAGCCCCAGCATTTT.